A single T cell receptor (beta chain) is shown here with its context. This sample is part of a study of blood T cell repertoires in COVID-19. Sequencing was performed with immunoSEQ multiplex PCR; in TCRdb, only in-frame clones are kept and a portion is missing. The sample shows 250,000 to 300,000 clones, around 86% of them seen only once. This CDR3 is 12 amino acids long. V was cut by 6 bases and J by 10 bases, with 10 bases left in between. From germline, CDR1 is LGHNT and CDR2 FRNRAP. J is TRBJ1-6 and V is TRBV12-5; the D is unclear. Source material: peripheral blood. The receptor comes from a man aged 45 to 65 with acute or convalescent COVID-19. In DNA, the CDR3 is TGTGCTAGTGGGAGTCTAAGCTCACCCCTCCACTTT. Protein: CASGSLSSPLHF.